The following is a TCR beta chain sequence with its context. The sample belongs to a study of blood T cells in healthy people across ages. Then a second PCR, running about 6 to 12 cycles, was carried out with a sample-barcoded 5' primer and a J-beta primer mix. TCRdb independently ran MiXCR on the 5' RACE reads; one entry per CDR3 protein. Here the sample spans 1,500,000 or so distinct CDR3 sequences, 42% being singletons. V lost 4 bases to trimming and J lost 10 bases, with 15 bases between them. Per germline, CDR1 SGHRS and CDR2 YFSETQ. The CDR3 runs to 13 residues. The material sequenced was blood. The source of this sequence is a woman aged 18-30 years in good health. The chain recombines TRBV5-1 with TRBJ2-1, with D possibly TRBD1 on 5 matching bases. The CDR3 sequence is CASSGAEDGEQFF. CDR3 nucleotide sequence: TGCGCCAGCAGCGGGGCGGAAGACGGGGAGCAGTTCTTC.